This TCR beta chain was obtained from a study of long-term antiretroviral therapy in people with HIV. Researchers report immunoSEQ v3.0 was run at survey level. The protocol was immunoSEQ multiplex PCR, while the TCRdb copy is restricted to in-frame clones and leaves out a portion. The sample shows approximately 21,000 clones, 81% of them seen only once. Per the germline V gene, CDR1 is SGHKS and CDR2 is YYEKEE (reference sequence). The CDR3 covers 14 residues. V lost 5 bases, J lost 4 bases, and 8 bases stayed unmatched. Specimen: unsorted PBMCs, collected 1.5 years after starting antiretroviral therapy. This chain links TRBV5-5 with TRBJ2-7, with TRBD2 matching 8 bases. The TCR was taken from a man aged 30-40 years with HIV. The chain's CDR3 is CASRSPRGRYEQYF. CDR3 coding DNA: TGTGCCAGCAGATCCCCCCGCGGGAGGTACGAGCAGTACTTC. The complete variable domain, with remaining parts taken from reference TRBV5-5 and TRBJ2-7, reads DAGVTQSPTHLIKTRGQQVTLRCSPISGHKSVSWYQQVLGQGPQFIFQYYEKEERGRGNFPDRFSARQFPNYSSELNVNALLLGDSALYLCASRSPRGRYEQYFGPGTRLTVT.